The next 18 T cell receptor beta chains were all read from a single sample in a study of T cell repertoires in aging, cancer and after chemotherapy. The template was genomic DNA from peripheral blood, not RNA. Rearranged V-D-J TRB sequences were amplified with a mixed TRB-A/B primer pool. TCRdb re-called the multiplex PCR reads through MiXCR, storing one row per CDR3 protein. The sample records 9,000 or so distinct CDR3 sequences, under 45% being singletons. The sequenced sample was blood. The origin of the receptors is a human donor in good health.

The genes are TRBV27 and TRBJ2-2; tentatively, D is TRBD2 (5 bases). This CDR3 region has 13 residues. The germline V and J ends were trimmed by 5 bases and 3 bases, with 7 bases remaining between them. CDR1 and CDR2 from the germline V gene are MNHEY and SMNVEV (reference sequence). The DNA for the CDR3 is TGTGCCAGCAGTCGGCGGGACACCGGGGAGCTGTTTTTT. This sequence encodes CASSRRDTGELFF.

The rearrangement links TRBV5-1 to TRBJ1-2, with D uncertain. Trimming pared 0 bases from V and 7 bases from J, leaving 19 bases between. The length of the CDR3 is 16 residues. Germline CDR1 and CDR2: SGHRS and YFSETQ. CDR3 coding DNA: TGCGCCAGCAGCTTGGTATCGGCAGTAGCGCGGTTTGGCTACACCTTC. It encodes CASSLVSAVARFGYTF.

The chain joins TRBV24-1 to TRBJ2-3; TRBD2 matches at 9 bases. There are 16 residues in the CDR3. Per germline, CDR1 KGHDR and CDR2 SFDVKD. Germline trimming cut 3 bases from V and 2 bases from J; bases unmatched to any gene: 5. The CDR3 bases are TGTGCCACCAGTGATCCTAGCGGGGAGACCACAGATACGCAGTATTTT. Protein: CATSDPSGETTDTQYF.

This clonotype appeared a few times. This chain links TRBV5-5 with TRBJ2-7; D is unclear. CDR3 length: 13 residues. Looked up from germline, CDR1 is SGHKS and CDR2 is YYEKEE (reference sequence). Trimming stripped 5 bases from V and 2 bases from J, with 11 bases between. CDR3 amino acids: CASSYDQAYEQYF. Written as DNA, the CDR3 is TGTGCCAGCAGTTATGATCAGGCCTACGAGCAGTACTTC. Based on the CDR3 plus reference TRBV5-5 and TRBJ2-7, the full variable domain is DAGVTQSPTHLIKTRGQQVTLRCSPISGHKSVSWYQQVLGQGPQFIFQYYEKEERGRGNFPDRFSARQFPNYSSELNVNALLLGDSALYLCASSYDQAYEQYFGPGTRLTVT.

The chain recombines TRBV27 with TRBJ2-2; 13 positions match TRBD2. With 7 bases clipped from V and 5 bases from J, the junction kept 10 bases outside the gene matches. CDR3 length: 17 residues. Looked up from germline, CDR1 is MNHEY and CDR2 is SMNVEV (reference sequence). The CDR3 sequence: CASTLELGLAGTGELFF. DNA of the CDR3: TGTGCCAGCACCCTTGAGCTGGGACTAGCGGGGACCGGGGAGCTGTTTTTT.

This clonotype is medium-sized in the sample. This chain connects TRBV29-1 to TRBJ2-2; the match to TRBD1 covers 7 bases. J was trimmed by 3 bases and V by 5 bases; bases with no gene match: 3. The V gene's germline CDR1 is SQVTM and CDR2 ANQGSEA. This CDR3 is built from 13 residues. As DNA, the CDR3 is TGCAGCGTTCCCGACAGGGACACCGGGGAGCTGTTTTTT. This sequence encodes CSVPDRDTGELFF.

V is TRBV6-4 and J is TRBJ2-1, with 10 bases fitting TRBD2. This CDR3 has 15 amino acids. J lost 8 bases, V lost 2 bases, and 6 bases had no gene match. Germline-derived CDR1 and CDR2 are MRHNA and SNTAGT. The chain's CDR3 is CASSDSGRAWDEQFF. The CDR3 bases are TGTGCCAGCAGTGACAGCGGGAGGGCCTGGGATGAGCAGTTCTTC.

This clonotype was observed a handful of times. The chain joins TRBV18 to TRBJ2-1; 10 bases match TRBD2. The length of the CDR3 is 15 residues. V was clipped by 2 bases and J by 9 bases; unmatched bases: 7. Germline CDR1 reads KGHSH; CDR2 reads LQKENI. CDR3 in DNA: TGTGCCAGCTCACCAAGCGCTAGCGGGAGAGCTGAGCAGTTCTTC. Translated: CASSPSASGRAEQFF. The variable domain in full, with the rest retrieved from reference TRBV18 and TRBJ2-1, is NAGVMQNPRHLVRRRGQEARLRCSPMKGHSHVYWYRQLPEEGLKFMVYLQKENIIDESGMPKERFSAEFPKEGPSILRIQQVVRGDSAAYFCASSPSASGRAEQFFGPGTRLTVL.

The chain employs TRBV10-3 and TRBJ2-4, with 8 bases identical to TRBD1. With 8 bases clipped from V and 4 bases from J, the junction kept 7 bases outside the gene matches. The CDR3 length is 14 residues. The germline CDR1 and CDR2 sequences are ENHRY and SYGVKD. CDR3 in DNA: TGTGCCATCTCGGAACAGGGGGGAAAAAACATTCAGTACTTC. It translates to CAISEQGGKNIQYF.

This clonotype was seen only a few times. The chain uses TRBV5-5 and TRBJ2-2; the match to TRBD1 covers 7 bases. Looked up from germline, CDR1 is SGHKS and CDR2 is YYEKEE (reference sequence). The ends lost 1 base at V and 7 bases at J; junction bases unmatched: 4. The CDR3 extends over 14 amino acids. CDR3 loop: CASSLTGVGGELFF. In nucleotides, the CDR3 is TGTGCCAGCAGCTTGACAGGGGTGGGCGGGGAGCTGTTTTTT.

This clonotype is termed medium-sized. The rearrangement joins TRBV29-1 to TRBJ2-3; unclear D gene. Trimming removed 0 bases at V and 2 bases at J, with 6 bases between. Per the germline V gene, CDR1 is SQVTM and CDR2 is ANQGSEA. The CDR3 runs to 13 residues. CDR3 loop: CSVEDDLTDTQYF. CDR3 bases: TGCAGCGTTGAAGATGACCTCACAGATACGCAGTATTTT.

The chain combines TRBV27 with TRBJ2-7; tentative D call: TRBD1 (5 bases). The CDR3 totals 14 residues. Trimming shortened V by 2 bases and J by 4 bases, and 12 bases separated the two germline ends. In germline, CDR1 is MNHEY, CDR2 SMNVEV (reference sequence). The CDR3 reads CASSLGRVGYEQYF. In nucleotides, the CDR3 is TGTGCCAGCAGTTTAGGCAGGGTGGGGTACGAGCAGTACTTC.

The V gene is TRBV20-1, the J gene TRBJ1-4; 7 nucleotides agree with TRBD1. CDR1 and CDR2 from the germline V gene are DFQATT and SNEGSKA (reference sequence). With V trimmed by 6 bases and J by 0 bases, 19 bases remained unmatched. The CDR3 sequence is 19 residues long. CDR3: CSAVGLPGQPTTTNEKLFF. In DNA form, the CDR3 reads TGCAGTGCGGTGGGTCTCCCGGGACAGCCAACTACAACTAATGAAAAACTGTTTTTT.

A few counts support this clonotype. The chain links TRBV7-2 to TRBJ2-6; 10 nucleotides match TRBD1. The CDR3 is made up of 17 amino acids. CDR1 is SGHTA, CDR2 FQGNSA, per germline. Trimming removed 5 bases from V and 4 bases from J; junction bases left unmatched: 8. The CDR3 here is CASSPGQGGRGANVLTF. DNA for the CDR3: TGTGCCAGCAGCCCTGGACAGGGGGGGAGGGGGGCCAACGTCCTGACTTTC.

Only a few counts were recorded for this clonotype. The chain joins TRBV13 to TRBJ2-7; D possibly corresponds to TRBD1 (6 bases). This CDR3 is 16 amino acids long. The germline V and J ends were trimmed by 0 bases and 7 bases, with 19 bases remaining between them. Germline CDR1 reads PRHDT; CDR2 reads FYEKMQ (reference sequence). In DNA, the CDR3 is TGTGCCAGCAGCTTAGGCCTTCGTAACAGGGTCGGGGAGCAGTACTTC. Translating it yields CASSLGLRNRVGEQYF.

In its sample, this clonotype was seen a few times. The gene calls are TRBV27 and TRBJ2-7; 11 bases align to TRBD1. V shed 6 bases and J 7 bases; nucleotides not matched to a gene: 8. Germline-derived CDR1 and CDR2 are MNHEY and SMNVEV (reference sequence). This CDR3 contains 14 residues. The CDR3 DNA reads TGTGCCAGCAGCTTAGGACAGGGGGCAGGGGAGCAGTACTTC. It is translated as CASSLGQGAGEQYF.

The V call is TRBV30, the J call TRBJ1-6; D call uncertain. V lost 4 bases to trimming and J lost 0 bases, with 13 bases between them. The length of the CDR3 is 16 residues. The germline V gene encodes CDR1 GTSNPN and CDR2 SVGIG (reference sequence). This CDR3 reads CAWIGGISSYNSPLHF. The CDR3 coding sequence is TGTGCCTGGATTGGCGGAATCAGCTCCTATAATTCACCCCTCCACTTT. Together with reference TRBV30 and TRBJ1-6, the CDR3 gives the full variable domain: SQTIHQWPATLVQPVGSPLSLECTVEGTSNPNLYWYRQAAGRGLQLLFYSVGIGQISSEVPQNLSASRPQDRQFILSSKKLLLSDSGFYLCAWIGGISSYNSPLHFGNGTRLTVT.

The J gene is TRBJ2-5, the V gene TRBV20-1; 10 bases map to TRBD2. The CDR3 totals 18 residues. Trimming removed 3 bases from V and 5 bases from J; junction bases left unmatched: 18. Per the germline V gene, CDR1 is DFQATT and CDR2 is SNEGSKA (reference sequence). CDR3 loop: CSASVPPLAGVLIETQYF. Here the CDR3 DNA reads TGCAGTGCTAGTGTTCCGCCGCTAGCGGGAGTTCTGATCGAGACCCAGTACTTC.